This T cell receptor (beta chain) was sequenced for a study of blood T cell repertoires in COVID-19. Study context: COVID-19 samples from acute and convalescent phases originated in the United States, Italy and Spain. PBMCs, B-cell-depleted T cells, or T cells provided the cDNA or gDNA that made up the material.

In the study's own analysis: Amplification of reference gene primers was used by the study to estimate nucleated cell counts. Only in-frame clones appear in the TCRdb table, and some are missing; sequencing was by immunoSEQ multiplex PCR. The V and J calls and clone size were taken over from that table, and D and trimming were inferred from the DNA. The top ten clones hold roughly 0.8% of a sample with roughly 250,000 clones, around 89% of them seen once. Germline CDR1 is MNHEY and CDR2 is SVGAGI. The V end lost 5 bases, the J end lost 3 bases, and 11 bases lay between the germline ends. The CDR3 spans 14 residues.

Material: peripheral blood. The source of this sequence is a man aged 25 to 40 with acute or convalescent COVID-19. The chain recombines TRBV6-5 with TRBJ1-5; D perhaps matches TRBD1 (5 bases). In nucleotides, the CDR3 is TGTGCCAGCAGTCAACAGGCGTACAATCAGCCCCAGCATTTT. It specifies CASSQQAYNQPQHF.